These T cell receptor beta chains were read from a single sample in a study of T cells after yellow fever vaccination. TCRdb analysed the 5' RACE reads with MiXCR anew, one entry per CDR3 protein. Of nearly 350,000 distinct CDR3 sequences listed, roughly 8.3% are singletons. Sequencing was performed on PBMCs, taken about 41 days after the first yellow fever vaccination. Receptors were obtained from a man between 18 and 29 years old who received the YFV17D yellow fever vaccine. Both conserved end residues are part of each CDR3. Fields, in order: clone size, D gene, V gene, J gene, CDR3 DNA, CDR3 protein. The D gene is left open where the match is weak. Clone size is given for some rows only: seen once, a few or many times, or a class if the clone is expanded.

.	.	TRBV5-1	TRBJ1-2	TGCGCCAGCAGCCCGGCAGGACAACCTACCTATGGCTACACCTTC	CASSPAGQPTYGYTF
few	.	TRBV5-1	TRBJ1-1	TGCGCCACTCAGGACACGAACACTGAAGCTTTCTTT	CATQDTNTEAFF
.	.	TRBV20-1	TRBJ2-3	TGCAGTGCAGATAGACCCGAATTCACAGATACGCAGTATTTT	CSADRPEFTDTQYF
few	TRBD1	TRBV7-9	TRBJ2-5	TGTGCCAGCAGGGACAGGGGGGAAGAGACCCAGTACTTC	CASRDRGEETQYF
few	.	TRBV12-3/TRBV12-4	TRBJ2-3	TGTGCCAGCAGTTATCTAGCTTATACGCAGTATTTT	CASSYLAYTQYF
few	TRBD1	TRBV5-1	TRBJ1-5	TGCGCCAGCAGCAGAAGACAGGGGGAAATTAATCAGCCCCAGCATTTT	CASSRRQGEINQPQHF
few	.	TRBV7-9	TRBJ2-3	TGTGCCAGCAGCGGCGGGGACAGAATAGGCACAGATACGCAGTATTTT	CASSGGDRIGTDTQYF
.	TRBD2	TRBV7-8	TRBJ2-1	TGTGCCAGCAGCTCTAAGCGGGGGGGCGGCTGGAATGAGCAGTTCTTC	CASSSKRGGGWNEQFF
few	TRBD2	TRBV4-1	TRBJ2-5	TGCGCCAGCAGCCAAGCACGAGGACTAGGACAAGAGACCCAGTACTTC	CASSQARGLGQETQYF
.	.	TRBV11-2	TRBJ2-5	TGTGCCAGCAGCCGGGGACGTTCACAAGAGACCCAGTACTTC	CASSRGRSQETQYF
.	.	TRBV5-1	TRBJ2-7	TGCGCCAGCAGCTTACGCTCCAGGGGAGGCACCTACGAGCAGTACTTC	CASSLRSRGGTYEQYF
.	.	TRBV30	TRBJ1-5	TGTGCCTGGAGTGTAATGCTTGCGGCCGGGATTTTGGGGCCCCAGCATTTT	CAWSVMLAAGILGPQHF
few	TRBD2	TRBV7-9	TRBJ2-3	TGTGCCAGCAGGGACACTAGCGGGGGAAGCACAGATACGCAGTATTTT	CASRDTSGGSTDTQYF
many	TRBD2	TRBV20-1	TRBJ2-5	TGCAGTGGGCTAGCGGGGGGAGCGCGGACCCAGTACTTC	CSGLAGGARTQYF
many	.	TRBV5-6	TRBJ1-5	TGTGCCAGCAGCTTGATCCACGAAAATCAGCCCCAGCATTTT	CASSLIHENQPQHF
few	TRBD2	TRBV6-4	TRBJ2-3	TGTGCCAGCAGTGAAAGGCTAGCGGAGACAGATACGCAGTATTTT	CASSERLAETDTQYF
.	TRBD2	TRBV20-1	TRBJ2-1	TGCAGTGCTAGCCCGCAACTAGCGGGGTATGGCAATGAGCAGTTCTTC	CSASPQLAGYGNEQFF
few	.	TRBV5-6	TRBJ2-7	TGTGCCAGCAGCGGCCGGGGAGGATTGAGGGAGCAGTACTTC	CASSGRGGLREQYF
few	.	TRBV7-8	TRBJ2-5	TGTGCCAGCAGCCCGGACAGATCGTACCAAGAGACCCAGTACTTC	CASSPDRSYQETQYF
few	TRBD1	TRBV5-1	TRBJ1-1	TGCGCCAGCAGCCAAATCAGAATGGGACAGGGGGCAACTTTCTTT	CASSQIRMGQGATFF
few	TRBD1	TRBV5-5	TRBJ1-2	TGTGCCAGCAGCTTGGCCAGGACAGGGGGCGCGGGGTATGGCTACACCTTC	CASSLARTGGAGYGYTF
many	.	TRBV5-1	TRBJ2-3	TGCGCCAGCAGCTTCGCGGCGGGGAGTCCCACAGATACGCAGTATTTT	CASSFAAGSPTDTQYF
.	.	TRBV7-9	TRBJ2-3	TGTGCCAGCAGACACAGGGAAGATACGCAGTATTTT	CASRHREDTQYF
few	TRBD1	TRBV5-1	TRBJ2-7	TGCGCCAGCAGCTGGGGACAGGGATGGGGCGAGCAGTACTTC	CASSWGQGWGEQYF
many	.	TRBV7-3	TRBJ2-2	TGTGCCAGCAGCAAGCGGTTGACCGGGGAGCTGTTTTTT	CASSKRLTGELFF